The 24 T cell receptor beta chains below all came from one sample that was sequenced in a study of cytomegalovirus exposure and HLA in healthy donors. The PCR employed 60 Vbeta primers together with 13 Jbeta primers. The method was immunoSEQ multiplex PCR; TCRdb's version includes in-frame clones alone and lacks a portion of them. The repertoire consists of under 300,000 clones, with approximately 80% occurring once and the leading ten covering about 7.5%. The sequenced sample was PBMCs. These TCRs come from a woman aged 55-70 years in good health and CMV-seropositive.

The V and J genes are TRBV7-3 and TRBJ2-2, with 9 bases lining up with TRBD2. The germline V gene encodes CDR1 SGHTA and CDR2 FQGTGA. Germline trimming cut 8 bases from V and 3 bases from J; bases unmatched to any gene: 4. This CDR3 contains 14 residues. The CDR3 here is CASAAGGDTGELFF. The CDR3 nucleotides read TGTGCCAGCGCGGCGGGAGGGGACACCGGGGAGCTGTTTTTT.

In its sample, this clone was seen once. The chain combines TRBV5-6 with TRBJ1-2; the D gene is possibly TRBD1 (5 bases). The ends were cut back, 7 bases at V and 0 bases at J, with 13 bases in the middle. This CDR3 has 14 amino acids. The germline V gene encodes CDR1 SGHDT and CDR2 YYEEEE. CDR3 sequence reads: CASLGTFANYGYTF. CDR3 nucleotide sequence: TGTGCCAGCCTTGGGACTTTTGCTAACTATGGCTACACCTTC. Full variable domain (missing parts from reference TRBV5-6 and TRBJ1-2): DAGVTQSPTHLIKTRGQQVTLRCSPKSGHDTVSWYQQALGQGPQFIFQYYEEEERQRGNFPDRFSGHQFPNYSSELNVNALLLGDSALYLCASLGTFANYGYTFGSGTRLTVV.

This clone was recorded a few times. This chain uses TRBV28 with TRBJ2-7, with TRBD2 as a possible D gene (7 bases). The CDR3 has 16 amino acids. Trimming pared 3 bases from V and 3 bases from J, leaving 18 bases between. The V gene's germline CDR1 is MDHEN and CDR2 SYDVKM. The chain's CDR3 is CASSFVGGAFFYEQYF. The CDR3 coding sequence is TGTGCCAGCAGTTTCGTGGGGGGGGCCTTCTTCTACGAGCAGTACTTC.

Only one count was recorded for this clone. CDR3 in amino acids: CASSLGRGQPQHF. Here the CDR3 DNA reads TGTGCCAGCAGCCTGGGGAGGGGTCAGCCCCAGCATTTT. The chain combines TRBV7-9 with TRBJ1-5; D possibly corresponds to TRBD1 (5 bases). The CDR3 spans 13 residues. From germline, CDR1 is SEHNR and CDR2 FQNEAQ (reference sequence). V was shortened by 5 bases and J by 6 bases, with 11 bases between the two germline ends.

This chain uses TRBV18 with TRBJ1-1; 7 nucleotides align to TRBD1. Germline-derived CDR1 and CDR2 are KGHSH and LQKENI. With 5 bases clipped from V and 3 bases from J, the junction kept 3 bases outside the gene matches. CDR3 length: 13 residues. The CDR3: CASSSDRHTEAFF. CDR3 DNA sequence: TGTGCCAGCTCATCGGACAGGCACACTGAAGCTTTCTTT.

The chain has TRBV19 and TRBJ1-3; TRBD1 matches at 7 bases. The CDR3 extends over 15 amino acids. Trimming took 8 bases from V and 3 from J; bases not matched to a gene: 10. Germline CDR1 LNHDA, CDR2 SQIVND (reference sequence). The DNA for the CDR3 is TGTGCCAGTCGACAGGGAAGCATCTTTGGAAACACCATATATTTT. Translated: CASRQGSIFGNTIYF.

In this sample, this clone turned up a few times. The chain has TRBV27 and TRBJ2-3; D not certain. The CDR3 extends over 15 amino acids. Germline loops: CDR1 MNHEY, CDR2 SMNVEV (reference sequence). Trimming took off 2 bases at V and 0 bases at J, with 9 bases between the two ends. CDR3 sequence (DNA): TGTGCCAGCAGTTTAGAGGTCTCTAGCACAGATACGCAGTATTTT. Translating it yields CASSLEVSSTDTQYF.

This sequence joins TRBV19 and TRBJ2-2, with 8 bases lining up with TRBD2. The CDR3 totals 14 residues. Trimming cost V 6 bases and J 5 bases; bases outside gene matches: 5. CDR1 LNHDA and CDR2 SQIVND come from the germline V gene (reference sequence). CDR3 loop: CASSGRAPTGELFF. In DNA form, the CDR3 reads TGTGCCAGTAGCGGGAGGGCCCCTACCGGGGAGCTGTTTTTT.

Comments on this clone: Other DNA sequences in the same sample also yield this CDR3. The chain joins TRBV7-9 to TRBJ1-4; TRBD1 matches at 8 bases. The length of the CDR3 is 15 residues. Per the germline V gene, CDR1 is SEHNR and CDR2 is FQNEAQ (reference sequence). Unmatched junction bases numbered 5, after V lost 1 base and J lost 7 bases. The CDR3 loop reads CASSLDGQGGEKLFF. The CDR3 DNA sequence: TGTGCCAGCAGCTTAGATGGACAGGGTGGTGAAAAACTGTTTTTT.

For the CDR3, the DNA is TGTGCCAGCAGTGTAGCGGGAGGGACCTTCGTCACTGAGCAGTTCTTC. Translated: CASSVAGGTFVTEQFF. The V gene is TRBV6-1, the J gene TRBJ2-1; 11 bases align to TRBD2. The trim removed 4 bases at V and 9 bases at J, leaving 11 bases unmatched. There are 16 residues in the CDR3. Germline CDR1 is MNHNS and CDR2 is SASEGT.

This sequence joins TRBV7-3 and TRBJ2-4, with TRBD1 matching over 8 bases. This CDR3 spans 13 amino acids. The germline V gene has CDR1 SGHTA and CDR2 FQGTGA. V lost 4 bases, J lost 8 bases, and 4 bases stayed unmatched. CDR3 DNA sequence: TGTGCCAGCAGCTCCGCAGGGGGCGACATTCAGTACTTC. Protein product: CASSSAGGDIQYF.

J is TRBJ2-1 and V is TRBV20-1; TRBD2 matches 7 bases. Trimming at V came to 6 bases and at J to 9 bases, leaving 5 bases not matched to a gene. The CDR3 totals 11 residues. The germline gives CDR1 DFQATT, CDR2 SNEGSKA (reference sequence). In DNA, the CDR3 is TGCAGTGCCCGGACTAGTTTTGAGCAGTTCTTC. Translation: CSARTSFEQFF.

The V and J genes are TRBV5-1 and TRBJ2-7; perhaps TRBD2 as D (7 bases). This CDR3 is 15 amino acids long. CDR1 SGHRS and CDR2 YFSETQ come from the germline V gene. V was cut by 0 bases and J by 0 bases, with 10 bases left in between. The CDR3 reads CASSLGGGDSYEQYF. In DNA, the CDR3 is TGCGCCAGCAGCTTGGGAGGGGGGGACTCCTACGAGCAGTACTTC.

In this sample, this clone turned up a few times. J is TRBJ2-7 and V is TRBV6-6, with 12 bases aligning to TRBD2. This CDR3 has 15 amino acids. V gave up 5 bases and J gave up 2 bases; unmatched junction bases: 4. Germline CDR1 MNHNY, CDR2 SVGAGI (reference sequence). CDR3 loop: CASSPRLAGAYEQYF. DNA for the CDR3: TGTGCCAGCAGTCCCCGACTAGCGGGAGCCTACGAGCAGTACTTC.

CDR3 bases: TGTGCCTGGAGTGTAGTGGGGGGGGGTATGTACAATGAGCAGTTCTTC. Its protein is CAWSVVGGGMYNEQFF. The J gene is TRBJ2-1, the V gene TRBV30, with 7 bases identical to TRBD2. Germline V lookup: CDR1 GTSNPN, CDR2 SVGIG (reference sequence). Germline trimming cut 0 bases from V and 4 bases from J; bases unmatched to any gene: 9. This CDR3 is 16 amino acids long.

V gene TRBV28 combines with J gene TRBJ1-2; D is undetermined. V was clipped by 3 bases and J by 4 bases, with 3 bases between them. The CDR3 contains 11 residues. Per the germline V gene, CDR1 is MDHEN and CDR2 is SYDVKM. CDR3 sequence reads: CASSFGYGYTF. The CDR3 DNA is TGTGCCAGCAGTTTCGGCTATGGCTACACCTTC.

The chain couples TRBV19 to TRBJ2-2; 8 bases line up with TRBD1. Per germline, CDR1 LNHDA and CDR2 SQIVND (reference sequence). The CDR3 covers 15 residues. V was pared by 5 bases and J by 4 bases, with 6 bases of the junction left unmatched. The CDR3 bases are TGTGCCAGTAGTCTACCGACAGGGGTCACCGGGGAGCTGTTTTTT. The encoded protein is CASSLPTGVTGELFF.

A single count supports this clone. The gene calls are TRBV7-3 and TRBJ2-2; TRBD2 aligns across 12 bases. V dropped 5 bases and J dropped 5; count of bases not matched to a gene: 3. This CDR3 spans 15 amino acids. Germline V gene sequence: CDR1 SGHTA, CDR2 FQGTGA. In DNA, the CDR3 is TGTGCCAGCAGCAGACTAGCGGGAGAGACCGGGGAGCTGTTTTTT. Residues: CASSRLAGETGELFF.

V is TRBV9 and J is TRBJ2-7, with TRBD2 matching 9 bases. Germline V gene data show CDR1 as SGDLS and CDR2 as YYNGEE. The V and J ends lost 2 bases and 0 bases, in that order; junction bases with no gene match: 6. This CDR3 spans 16 amino acids. CDR3 nucleotide sequence: TGTGCCAGCAGCGTTAGCCCTAGCGGGACCTCCTACGAGCAGTACTTC. It encodes CASSVSPSGTSYEQYF.

The chain combines TRBV2 with TRBJ1-1, with 9 nucleotides matching TRBD1. The CDR3 extends over 14 amino acids. The trim removed 6 bases at V and 7 bases at J, leaving 9 bases unmatched. The germline V gene encodes CDR1 SNHLY and CDR2 FYNNEI. CDR3 bases: TGTGCCAGCAGCACGGGACAGGGAGGTGGTGAAGCTTTCTTT. It encodes CASSTGQGGGEAFF. The whole variable domain, filled in from reference TRBV2 and TRBJ1-1, reads EPEVTQTPSHQVTQMGQEVILRCVPISNHLYFYWYRQILGQKVEFLVSFYNNEISEKSEIFDDQFSVERPDGSNFTLKIRSTKLEDSAMYFCASSTGQGGGEAFFGQGTRLTVV.

The CDR3 coding sequence is TGTGCCAGCATCTCAGGGGCTAGCGGTCGCGGCGAGCAGTACTTC. Protein: CASISGASGRGEQYF. The chain combines TRBV28 with TRBJ2-7, with D possibly matching TRBD2 (7 bases). This CDR3 is built from 15 residues. V was pared by 7 bases and J by 6 bases, with 22 bases between. Germline V gives CDR1 MDHEN, CDR2 SYDVKM.

The V gene is TRBV7-2, the J gene TRBJ2-7; 8 bases fit TRBD1. This CDR3 region has 14 residues. Germline CDR1 and CDR2: SGHTA and FQGNSA. V trimming: 7 bases; J trimming: 3 bases; junction bases outside the gene matches: 8. CDR3 in amino acids: CASIRQGTYYEQYF. The CDR3, as DNA: TGTGCCAGCATCCGACAGGGGACCTACTACGAGCAGTACTTC.

The V call is TRBV6-5, the J call TRBJ1-5; the D is unclear. Trimming stripped 7 bases from V and 0 bases from J, with 13 bases between. Per germline, CDR1 MNHEY and CDR2 SVGAGI. The CDR3 is made up of 15 amino acids. The CDR3 DNA reads as TGTGCCAGCAAAATGAGAGTTTATAGCAATCAGCCCCAGCATTTT. This sequence encodes CASKMRVYSNQPQHF.

The chain has TRBV28 and TRBJ2-7; 7 nucleotides match TRBD2. The CDR3 consists of 15 residues. V lost 2 bases to trimming and J lost 0 bases; unmatched junction nucleotides: 4. From germline, CDR1 is MDHEN and CDR2 SYDVKM. The CDR3: CASSLLADSSYEQYF. CDR3 sequence (DNA): TGTGCCAGCAGTTTACTAGCGGATAGCTCCTACGAGCAGTACTTC.